This T cell receptor (delta chain) was sequenced in a study of Vδ1+ human thymocytes. Notes on the study in general: Thymic TRG and TRD repertoires appeared highly polyclonal, with Gaussian CDR3 length distributions.

A note on this clone: Its specificity is unknown.

Sequences come from RNA converted to cDNA by reverse transcription. Pooled V-gene forward primers with one constant-region reverse primer generated the CDR3 amplicons by multiplex PCR. TCRdb reanalyzed the multiplex PCR reads using CATT. The data contain tens of thousands of delta-chain clones, about 8% of them singletons. Germline V CDR1 and CDR2: NSMFDY, ISSIKDK. Losses at the gene ends were 0 bases for V and 7 bases for J; bases not matched to a gene: 16. This CDR3 comprises 17 residues. The sample comprised Vdelta1+ gamma-delta thymocytes from the thymus. Subset reported: FACS-sorted CD3+ TCRalphabeta- TCRVdelta1+ TCRVdelta2- thymocytes. The sequence was collected from a child less than two years old who had congenital heart surgery. The chain uses TRAV29/DV5 and TRDJ1, with 9 bases identical to TRDD3. In DNA, the CDR3 is TGTGCAGCAAGCGTTCCGTTAGTACTGGGGGAAGAGGGTAAACTCATCTTT. Translation gives CAASVPLVLGEEGKLIF.